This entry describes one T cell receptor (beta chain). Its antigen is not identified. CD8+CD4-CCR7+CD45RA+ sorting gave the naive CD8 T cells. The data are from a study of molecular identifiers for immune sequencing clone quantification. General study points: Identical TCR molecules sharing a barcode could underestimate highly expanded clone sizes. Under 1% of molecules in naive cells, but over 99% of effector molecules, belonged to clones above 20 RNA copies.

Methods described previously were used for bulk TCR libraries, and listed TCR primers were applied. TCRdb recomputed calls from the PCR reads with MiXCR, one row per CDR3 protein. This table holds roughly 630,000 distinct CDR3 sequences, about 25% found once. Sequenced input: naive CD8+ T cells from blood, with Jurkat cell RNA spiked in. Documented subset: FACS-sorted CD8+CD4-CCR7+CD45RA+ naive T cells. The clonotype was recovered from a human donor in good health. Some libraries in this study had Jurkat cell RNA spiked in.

For the CDR3, the DNA is TGCGCCAGCAGGCCGGGACAGAGCCACGAGCAGTACTTC. Residues: CASRPGQSHEQYF. This chain joins TRBV5-1 and TRBJ2-7; 7 bases agree with TRBD1. Germline lookup yields CDR1 SGHRS and CDR2 YFSETQ. The V gene end was trimmed by 5 bases and the J gene end by 5 bases; junction bases not matched to a gene: 7. The CDR3 spans 13 residues.